One sample yielded the 27 T cell receptor beta chains listed below, sequenced in a study of control samples from healthy donors and cancer patients. Some clones are missing from TCRdb's copy, which holds only in-frame ones; the method was immunoSEQ multiplex PCR. The table lists more than 100,000 clones, around 90% of them singletons. Sample: blood. These TCRs come from a man aged 18 to 30 in good health.

This clone has a single count. The chain employs TRBV7-9 and TRBJ2-7; a possible D gene is TRBD1 (6 bases). Germline loops: CDR1 SEHNR, CDR2 FQNEAQ (reference sequence). The V end was cut by 5 bases, the J end by 3 bases, with 8 bases between. CDR3 size: 12 residues. The CDR3 sequence: CASSRTDYEQYF. The DNA for the CDR3 is TGTGCCAGCAGCCGGACAGACTACGAGCAGTACTTC.

The chain combines TRBV18 with TRBJ1-1; 9 bases are a match to TRBD1. J was trimmed by 1 base and V by 1 base; bases with no gene match: 4. Germline CDR1 KGHSH, CDR2 LQKENI. The CDR3 covers 16 residues. CDR3 in amino acids: CASSPRTGGPNTEAFF. The CDR3, as DNA: TGTGCCAGCTCACCACGCACAGGGGGCCCGAACACTGAAGCTTTCTTT.

The chain uses TRBV11-2 and TRBJ2-7, with a tentative D call TRBD1 (5 bases). Germline loops: CDR1 SGHAT, CDR2 FQNNGV. The CDR3 consists of 13 residues. V dropped 0 bases and J dropped 4 bases, with 7 bases sitting between them. The CDR3 DNA reads as TGTGCCAGCAGCTTAGACCGACAGTACGAGCAGTACTTC. Amino acid sequence: CASSLDRQYEQYF.

CDR3 DNA: TGTGCCAGCAGCTTATCCCCGGGACCGAACTATGGCTACACCTTC. Protein product: CASSLSPGPNYGYTF. The genes are TRBV7-6 and TRBJ1-2; tentative D call: TRBD1 (5 bases). The CDR3 is made up of 15 amino acids. Looked up from germline, CDR1 is SGHVS and CDR2 is FNYEAQ. The germline V and J ends were trimmed by 2 bases and 2 bases, with 12 bases remaining between them.

The chain combines TRBV5-4 with TRBJ1-2; D may be TRBD1 (5 bases). Deletions cut 2 bases from V and 6 bases from J, with 14 bases between. Germline V gene lookup returns CDR1 SGHNT and CDR2 YYREEE (reference sequence). CDR3 size: 14 residues. The CDR3 DNA follows: TGTGCCAGCAGCTTTAGGCAGGGAGGGGATGGCTACACCTTC. The encoded protein is CASSFRQGGDGYTF.

The chain employs TRBV3-1 (or the pseudogene TRBV3-2) and TRBJ1-3, with D unresolved. Germline lookup yields CDR1 LGHDT and CDR2 YNNKEL (reference sequence). The length of the CDR3 is 15 residues. V was shortened by 1 base and J by 0 bases, with 7 bases between the two germline ends. CDR3 bases: TGTGCCAGCAGCCAAGCTGTAAGCTCTGGAAACACCATATATTTT. Encoded protein: CASSQAVSSGNTIYF.

The chain joins TRBV18 to TRBJ2-7; D gene unclear. Trimming took 4 bases from V and 7 from J, leaving 8 bases between them. Germline assignment: CDR1 KGHSH and CDR2 LQKENI. The CDR3 loop spans 11 amino acids. CDR3: CASSRAEEQYF. In DNA form, the CDR3 reads TGTGCCAGCTCACGGGCTGAGGAGCAGTACTTC.

The chain links TRBV29-1 to TRBJ1-1; unclear D gene. The CDR3 runs to 12 residues. Germline V gene sequence: CDR1 SQVTM, CDR2 ANQGSEA. Between the trimmed V and J ends, which lost 1 base and 1 base, there was a span of 4 bases. As DNA, the CDR3 is TGCAGCGTTGAAGGGAGGAACACTGAAGCTTTCTTT. It is translated as CSVEGRNTEAFF. The whole variable domain, remainder taken from reference TRBV29-1 and TRBJ1-1, is SAVISQKPSRDICQRGTSLTIQCQVDSQVTMMFWYRQQPGQSLTLIATANQGSEATYESGFVIDKFPISRPNLTFSTLTVSNMSPEDSSIYLCSVEGRNTEAFFGQGTRLTVV.

This sequence joins TRBV6-4 and TRBJ1-2; D is unclear. Germline CDR1 MRHNA, CDR2 SNTAGT. The CDR3 sequence is 12 residues long. V lost 2 bases and J lost 6, with 7 bases in between. CDR3 loop: CASSDGIDGYTF. The DNA of the CDR3 is TGTGCCAGCAGTGACGGGATTGATGGCTACACCTTC.

V gene TRBV10-1 combines with J gene TRBJ2-5, with D maybe TRBD1 (6 bases). The germline CDR1 and CDR2 sequences are WNHNN and SYGVQD (reference sequence). Trimming took off 4 bases at V and 1 base at J, with 16 bases between the two ends. The CDR3 contains 16 residues. CDR3 region: CASSGIPGHRQETQYF. The CDR3 DNA follows: TGCGCCAGCAGTGGTATACCGGGACACCGCCAAGAGACCCAGTACTTC.

The gene calls are TRBV19 and TRBJ1-1; D is ambiguous. The CDR3 totals 13 residues. Trimming took off 6 bases at V and 0 bases at J, with 8 bases between the two ends. Germline values: CDR1 LNHDA, CDR2 SQIVND (reference sequence). CDR3 sequence reads: CASRVWMNTEAFF. In DNA, the CDR3 is TGTGCCAGTAGGGTGTGGATGAACACTGAAGCTTTCTTT.

The genes are TRBV6-2 or TRBV6-3 and TRBJ2-1; tentatively, D is TRBD2 (6 bases). Per the germline V gene, CDR1 is MNHEY and CDR2 is SVGEGT. The CDR3 covers 13 residues. With 0 bases removed from V and 10 bases from J, the gap between germline ends came to 10 bases. CDR3 coding DNA: TGTGCCAGCAGTTACTCGGGGGGACTCGAGCAGTTCTTC. Its protein is CASSYSGGLEQFF.

In the case of this clone: At the DNA level, this CDR3 is encoded by other sequences in the same sample as well. V is TRBV5-1 and J is TRBJ1-1; no reliable D call. Trimming took off 3 bases at V and 2 bases at J, with 11 bases between the two ends. The CDR3 runs 14 residues. The V gene's germline CDR1 is SGHRS and CDR2 YFSETQ. The CDR3 reads CASSSPEANTEAFF. CDR3 DNA sequence: TGCGCCAGCAGCTCCCCAGAAGCTAACACTGAAGCTTTCTTT.

CDR3 sequence: CASSKFGTGLYGYTF. CDR3 bases: TGTGCCAGCAGCAAATTCGGGACAGGGCTTTATGGCTACACCTTC. The rearrangement joins TRBV21-1 to TRBJ1-2; the D segment call TRBD1 is taken from the table without a DNA check. TRBV21-1 has pseudogene status. The CDR3 has 15 amino acids.

The chain links TRBV23-1 to TRBJ1-2; a possible D gene is TRBD1 (6 bases). TRBV23-1 is treated as an ORF (open reading frame) with a function not yet certain. V lost 3 bases to trimming and J lost 11 bases, with 13 bases between them. The CDR3 length is 12 residues. The CDR3 region is CASSHPQRGYTF. DNA of the CDR3: TGCGCCAGCAGTCACCCCCAGAGGGGGTACACCTTC.

J is TRBJ1-6 and V is TRBV6-5; 10 bases match TRBD1. Germline trimming cut 7 bases from V and 10 bases from J; bases unmatched to any gene: 4. CDR1 and CDR2 (germline): MNHEY, SVGAGI. The CDR3 loop spans 13 amino acids. CDR3 loop: CASTTGGLSPLHF. The CDR3 DNA reads TGTGCCAGCACGACAGGGGGCTTATCACCCCTCCACTTT.

This chain joins TRBV12-5 and TRBJ1-2, with D perhaps TRBD1 (6 bases). Germline CDR1 and CDR2: LGHNT and FRNRAP. With 5 bases removed from V and 14 bases from J, the gap between germline ends came to 21 bases. The CDR3 sequence is 13 residues long. The DNA of the CDR3 is TGTGCTAGTGGTCCGGGACACGGTCCCCTATTGACCTTC. Translating it yields CASGPGHGPLLTF.

The chain links TRBV29-1 to TRBJ1-1; 7 nucleotides align to TRBD1. The CDR3 sequence is 14 residues long. The junction had 11 bases not matched to a gene; V was cut back by 5 bases and J by 5 bases. The germline V gene encodes CDR1 SQVTM and CDR2 ANQGSEA. Here the CDR3 reads CSVQLRQGGTEAFF. In DNA form, the CDR3 reads TGCAGCGTTCAACTCCGACAGGGAGGAACTGAAGCTTTCTTT.

The chain couples TRBV4-1 to TRBJ2-1; D unresolved. The germline V gene has CDR1 MGHRA and CDR2 YSYEKL. This CDR3 spans 14 amino acids. V lost 2 bases, J lost 6 bases, and 11 bases lay in between. This CDR3 reads CASSQLSRLNEQFF. Written as DNA, the CDR3 is TGCGCCAGCAGCCAACTCTCCAGGCTCAATGAGCAGTTCTTC.

J is TRBJ1-2 and V is TRBV18, with D possibly being TRBD1 (5 bases). Per germline, CDR1 KGHSH and CDR2 LQKENI. The V end was cut by 1 base, the J end by 0 bases, with 12 bases between. The CDR3 runs 16 residues. CDR3 region: CASSPLDRPANYGYTF. The CDR3 DNA is TGTGCCAGCTCACCACTAGACAGACCAGCTAACTATGGCTACACCTTC.

The chain is built from TRBV6-5 and TRBJ1-3; no definite D call. This CDR3 spans 13 amino acids. CDR1 is MNHEY and CDR2 is SVGAGI in the germline V gene. Trimming cost V 10 bases and J 4 bases, with 14 bases left between them. The DNA of the CDR3 is TGTGCCACCAGATCTGGGAGCGGAAACACCATATATTTT. Its translation is CATRSGSGNTIYF.

The V gene is TRBV19, the J gene TRBJ1-5, with D maybe TRBD1 (5 bases). Between the trimmed V and J ends, which lost 7 bases and 1 base, there was a span of 8 bases. This CDR3 is built from 13 residues. CDR1 is LNHDA, CDR2 SQIVND, per germline (reference sequence). The CDR3 sequence is CASTRGSNQPQHF. CDR3 coding DNA: TGTGCCAGTACGCGGGGGAGCAATCAGCCCCAGCATTTT.

J is TRBJ1-6 and V is TRBV5-1; D is perhaps TRBD1 (5 bases). This CDR3 spans 14 amino acids. Germline-derived CDR1 and CDR2 are SGHRS and YFSETQ. Between the trimmed V and J ends, which lost 4 bases and 5 bases, there was a span of 10 bases. As DNA, the CDR3 is TGCGCCAGCAGCCCCGGGGACCATAATTCACCCCTCCACTTT. It translates to CASSPGDHNSPLHF.

The table lists this clone with a few counts. This rearrangement joins TRBV19 to TRBJ2-2, with D perhaps matching TRBD1 (5 bases). The CDR3 totals 13 residues. Looked up from germline, CDR1 is LNHDA and CDR2 is SQIVND (reference sequence). V lost 5 bases, J lost 7 bases, and 11 bases lay in between. The CDR3 DNA reads as TGTGCCAGTAGTGTCGCTAGGGGCGGGGAGCTGTTTTTT. This codes for CASSVARGGELFF. The full variable domain, its missing parts supplied by reference TRBV19 and TRBJ2-2, is DGGITQSPKYLFRKEGQNVTLSCEQNLNHDAMYWYRQDPGQGLRLIYYSQIVNDFQKGDIAEGYSVSREKKESFPLTVTSAQKNPTAFYLCASSVARGGELFFGEGSRLTVL.

CDR3 DNA: TGTGCCAGCAACTCAGGGTACGGACAGCCCCAGCATTTT. It is translated as CASNSGYGQPQHF. V is TRBV18 and J is TRBJ1-5, with a tentative D call TRBD1 (5 bases). This CDR3 comprises 13 residues. V lost 8 bases to trimming and J lost 7 bases, with 15 bases between them. Germline CDR1 reads KGHSH; CDR2 reads LQKENI.

J is TRBJ1-1 and V is TRBV6-1; a possible D gene is TRBD1 (6 bases). Per the germline V gene, CDR1 is MNHNS and CDR2 is SASEGT. This CDR3 contains 18 residues. Trimming shortened V by 3 bases and J by 0 bases, and 20 bases separated the two germline ends. In nucleotides, the CDR3 is TGTGCCAGCAGTGATAAGGGGGGTGGCCTTGAGGTGAACACTGAAGCTTTCTTT. Amino acid sequence: CASSDKGGGLEVNTEAFF.

The rearrangement uses TRBV18 and TRBJ1-5, with 7 nucleotides matching TRBD1. There are 15 residues in the CDR3. Germline CDR1 reads KGHSH; CDR2 reads LQKENI. Trimming removed 3 bases from V and 0 bases from J; junction bases left unmatched: 2. The CDR3 bases are TGTGCCAGCTCACCGGGACAGACTAGCAATCAGCCCCAGCATTTT. The encoded protein is CASSPGQTSNQPQHF.